The sequence of this T cell receptor beta chain was determined in a study of blood T cell repertoires in COVID-19. For the study at large: Researchers got acute and convalescent COVID-19 samples from the United States, Italy and Spain.

V was trimmed by 5 bases and J by 5 bases, leaving 13 bases between them. Germline V gene data show CDR1 as SEHNR and CDR2 as FQNEAQ (reference sequence). CDR3 length equals 14 residues. Sequencing was performed with immunoSEQ multiplex PCR; in TCRdb, only in-frame clones are kept and a portion is missing. This sample has about 130,000 clones, with just under 85% found just once. The source of this sequence is a human donor in a cohort sampled during active COVID-19. Input material: peripheral blood. The chain employs TRBV7-9 and TRBJ2-1; the D is unclear. As DNA, the CDR3 is TGTGCCAGCAGCCCCGAACTAAAAAACAATGAGCAGTTCTTC. Amino acids: CASSPELKNNEQFF.